The rows below give T cell receptor beta chains drawn from one sample of a study of blood T cell repertoires in COVID-19. TCRdb's table, derived via immunoSEQ multiplex PCR, lists solely in-frame clones and lacks some. The sample shows 240,000 or so clones, 88% of them seen only once. The sample was peripheral blood. The receptors were sampled from a woman in her 40s who had recovered from COVID-19. Both conserved end residues are part of each CDR3. D genes are given only for firm matches. Part of the rows lack a size; the others show once, few, many or a class for expanded clones.

CDR3	DNA	V	length	D	J	size
CASRGRRRAKQRSYEQYF	TGTGCCAGCAGGGGACGCAGGAGGGCGAAACAGCGCTCCTACGAGCAGTACTTC	TRBV28	18	.	TRBJ2-7	once
CASSPADRAGGSNQPQHF	TGTGCCAGCAGCCCCGCAGACAGGGCGGGAGGCAGCAATCAGCCCCAGCATTTT	TRBV11-3	18	TRBD1	TRBJ1-5	.
CASSSWTSSNEQFF	TGTGCCAGCAGCTCTTGGACTAGCAGCAATGAGCAGTTCTTC	TRBV7-9	14	TRBD2	TRBJ2-1	.
CASSLVSLGSGNTIYF	TGTGCCAGCAGCTTGGTCTCCCTCGGCTCTGGAAACACCATATATTTT	TRBV5-5	16	.	TRBJ1-3	.
CASSPPGGSYNEQFF	TGTGCCAGCAGCCCCCCGGGGGGAAGCTACAATGAGCAGTTCTTC	TRBV11-3	15	TRBD2	TRBJ2-1	.
CASSYSLDTQYF	TGTGCCAGCAGTTACTCCCTGGATACGCAGTATTTT	TRBV6-6	12	.	TRBJ2-3	.
CAWTQREWGEQFF	TGTGCCTGGACTCAGCGGGAGTGGGGTGAGCAGTTCTTC	TRBV30	13	TRBD2	TRBJ2-1	.
CAISESYVVADLAKNIQYF	TGTGCCATCAGTGAGTCCTACGTGGTAGCGGACCTAGCCAAAAACATTCAGTACTTC	TRBV10-3	19	.	TRBJ2-4	.
CASSPTTSPLYNEQFF	TGTGCCAGCAGCCCTACGACTAGCCCACTCTACAATGAGCAGTTCTTC	TRBV5-4	16	TRBD2	TRBJ2-1	.
CASSLAGGAGETQYF	TGTGCCAGCAGCTTAGCAGGGGGCGCGGGGGAGACCCAGTACTTC	TRBV7-7	15	.	TRBJ2-5	.
CASSDLDRTNTEAFF	TGTGCCAGCAGTGACCTGGACAGGACAAACACTGAAGCTTTCTTT	TRBV6-2/TRBV6-3	15	TRBD1	TRBJ1-1	once
CATSRGGGDYGYTF	TGTGCCACCAGCAGAGGGGGAGGCGACTATGGCTACACCTTC	TRBV15	14	.	TRBJ1-2	.
CASSVGGGGGDTQYF	TGTGCCAGCAGCGTAGGAGGGGGCGGTGGAGATACGCAGTATTTT	TRBV9	15	TRBD1	TRBJ2-3	.
CASSPSSHFPGQGNTGELFF	TGTGCCAGCTCACCCTCCTCTCATTTTCCGGGACAGGGGAACACCGGGGAGCTGTTTTTT	TRBV18	20	TRBD1	TRBJ2-2	.
CASRTGGFGNTIYF	TGTGCCAGCAGGACCGGGGGGTTCGGAAACACCATATATTTT	TRBV3-1/TRBV3-2	14	.	TRBJ1-3	.
CASSGTGGGGYTF	TGTGCCAGCAGTGGGACTGGGGGCGGTGGCTACACCTTC	TRBV25-1	13	.	TRBJ1-2	.
CASSSRGARTEAFF	TGTGCCAGCTCATCACGTGGGGCCAGGACTGAAGCTTTCTTT	TRBV18	14	.	TRBJ1-1	.
CAWSVSGTSGTHTDTQYF	TGTGCCTGGAGTGTGTCGGGGACTAGCGGTACCCACACAGATACGCAGTATTTT	TRBV30	18	TRBD2	TRBJ2-3	.
CASSQEGTPHTGELFF	TGTGCCAGCAGCCAAGAAGGGACACCCCACACCGGGGAGCTGTTTTTT	TRBV4-2	16	.	TRBJ2-2	.
CSVLGLGGNTIYF	TGCAGCGTTTTGGGGCTGGGAGGAAACACCATATATTTT	TRBV29-1	13	.	TRBJ1-3	once
CASSFLTGGGYTF	TGTGCCAGCAGTTTCCTGACAGGGGGTGGCTACACCTTC	TRBV12-3/TRBV12-4	13	TRBD1	TRBJ1-2	.
CASSLHRGRETQYF	TGTGCCAGCAGCTTACACAGGGGGCGGGAGACCCAGTACTTC	TRBV7-9	14	TRBD1	TRBJ2-5	.
CASSTWRELGQFF	TGTGCCAGCAGCACCTGGCGGGAGTTAGGGCAGTTCTTC	TRBV3-1/TRBV3-2	13	TRBD2	TRBJ2-1	.